This TCR beta chain comes out of a study of regulatory dendritic cells for organ transplantation. TCRdb's table, derived via immunoSEQ multiplex PCR, lists solely in-frame clones and lacks some. The repertoire holds 25,000 to 30,000 clones, with 82% as singletons. Worth noting for this clone: The antigen is undetermined.

Whole-study results and caveats: Memory CD8+ T cells were the most oligoclonal; naive cells were highly diverse. Among resting subsets, memory CD8+ cells contained the most alloreactive clonotypes.

The ends lost 4 bases at V and 0 bases at J; junction bases unmatched: 7. Looked up from germline, CDR1 is SGHVS and CDR2 is FQNEAQ. This CDR3 region has 17 residues. Naive CD45RA+ and memory CD45RO+ CD4+ or CD8+ T cells were FACS-sorted. This rearrangement joins TRBV7-8 to TRBJ2-2; the match to TRBD2 covers 8 bases. This TCR derives from a human donor in good health. The sample comprised naive CD8+ T cells from blood. The subset denotes: CD45RA+ naive T cells. The CDR3: CASSSTSGYANTGELFF. DNA of the CDR3: TGTGCCAGCAGCTCCACTAGCGGTTACGCGAACACCGGGGAGCTGTTTTTT.